The 12 T cell receptor beta chains in this list originate from one sample, sequenced in a study of blood T cells in healthy people across ages. A J-beta primer mix and a sample-barcoded 5' primer were used in a second PCR of about 7 to 11 cycles. TCRdb reprocessed the 5' RACE reads with MiXCR, giving one entry per CDR3 protein. The table lists nearly 1 million distinct CDR3 sequences, 51% of them singletons. Sequenced sample: blood. These TCRs come from a woman aged 55 to 70 in good health.

The chain is built from TRBV12-3 or TRBV12-4 and TRBJ1-1; D gene unclear. The CDR3 sequence is 14 residues long. With 6 bases removed from V and 4 bases from J, the gap between germline ends came to 15 bases. The CDR3 sequence: CASRPSFDGTEAFF. DNA for the CDR3: TGTGCCAGCAGACCGTCATTTGACGGCACTGAAGCTTTCTTT.

The chain uses TRBV30 and TRBJ1-2; possibly TRBD1 for D (5 bases). Germline CDR1 is GTSNPN and CDR2 is SVGIG (reference sequence). The CDR3 consists of 15 residues. V lost 0 bases and J 0 bases, leaving 11 bases between the germline ends. CDR3 residues: CAWSVSRGTNYGYTF. The CDR3 DNA sequence: TGTGCCTGGAGTGTATCCCGGGGCACTAACTATGGCTACACCTTC.

The rearrangement joins TRBV25-1 to TRBJ2-1; TRBD1 aligns across 10 bases. The V segment lost 2 bases and the J segment 6 bases; nucleotides outside the gene matches: 4. Germline V CDR1 and CDR2: MGHDK, SYGVNS. This CDR3 spans 15 amino acids. In DNA, the CDR3 is TGTGCCAGCAGTGAAGCCGGGACAGGGGCCAATGAGCAGTTCTTC. This encodes CASSEAGTGANEQFF. The full variable domain, in which reference TRBV25-1 and TRBJ2-1 provide the parts outside the CDR3, is EADIYQTPRYLVIGTGKKITLECSQTMGHDKMYWYQQDPGMELHLIHYSYGVNSTEKGDLSSESTVSRIRTEHFPLTLESARPSHTSQYLCASSEAGTGANEQFFGPGTRLTVL.

The chain carries TRBV4-1 and TRBJ2-5; TRBD1 matches 8 bases. The CDR3 length is 16 residues. Trimming cost V 1 base and J 0 bases; bases outside gene matches: 4. Germline CDR1 reads MGHRA; CDR2 reads YSYEKL. CDR3 coding DNA: TGCGCCAGCAGCCAAGGCCGGACAGGGAACCAAGAGACCCAGTACTTC. Protein: CASSQGRTGNQETQYF.

In its sample, this clonotype was seen once. The chain carries TRBV9 and TRBJ1-1; D might be TRBD1 (5 bases). CDR1 SGDLS and CDR2 YYNGEE come from the germline V gene. The CDR3 is 15 residues long. Trimming pared 0 bases from V and 8 bases from J, leaving 17 bases between. CDR3 nucleotide sequence: TGTGCCAGCAGCGTAGCACTGGGGGGGTCTAGCGAAGCTTTCTTT. Its translation is CASSVALGGSSEAFF.

A single count supports this clonotype. This clone may be a read error of a much larger clone one base away. In this CDR3 the conserved last residue, phenylalanine or tryptophan, is missing, so a read error is likely. J is TRBJ2-7 and V is TRBV18; the match to TRBD2 covers 10 bases. After removal of 6 bases from V and 2 bases from J, the junction contained 7 bases not matched to a gene. The germline V gene has CDR1 KGHSH and CDR2 LQKENI. The CDR3 extends over 15 amino acids. The CDR3 spells CASSGTSGNTYEQYY. In nucleotides, the CDR3 is TGTGCCAGCTCGGGTACTAGCGGGAACACCTACGAGCAGTACTAC.

The chain couples TRBV12-3 or TRBV12-4 to TRBJ1-6, with 9 bases lining up with TRBD1. Germline trimming cut 6 bases from V and 9 bases from J; bases unmatched to any gene: 6. This CDR3 region has 14 residues. The CDR3 protein is CASSRTGVASPLHF. CDR3 coding DNA: TGTGCCAGCAGCCGGACAGGGGTAGCTTCACCCCTCCACTTT.

The chain combines TRBV20-1 with TRBJ2-7; D is undetermined. The CDR3 totals 17 residues. Germline CDR1 and CDR2: DFQATT and SNEGSKA (reference sequence). V lost 2 bases, J lost 0 bases, and 20 bases lay in between. As DNA, the CDR3 is TGCAGTGCTAGAAATTTGGCAAAGACACACTCCTCCTACGAGCAGTACTTC. It specifies CSARNLAKTHSSYEQYF.

The chain links TRBV15 to TRBJ2-5; TRBD2 agrees at 15 bases. Unmatched junction bases numbered 11, after V lost 8 bases and J lost 4 bases. Germline CDR1 reads LNHNV; CDR2 reads YYDKDF (reference sequence). This CDR3 region has 17 residues. The CDR3, as DNA: TGTGCCACCTTCGGACTAGCGGGAGGGTTAAGAGGAGAGACCCAGTACTTC. The encoded protein is CATFGLAGGLRGETQYF.

This clonotype showed up just a few times. The chain combines TRBV7-9 with TRBJ2-4, with D possibly being TRBD1 (6 bases). The CDR3 covers 15 residues. Per germline, CDR1 SEHNR and CDR2 FQNEAQ (reference sequence). Trimming took off 6 bases at V and 3 bases at J, with 15 bases between the two ends. The CDR3 bases are TGTGCCAGCAGTCCGAAAAGACAGGTCAAAAACATTCAGTACTTC. Protein product: CASSPKRQVKNIQYF.

The chain links TRBV27 to TRBJ2-1, with TRBD2 matching 11 bases. This CDR3 has 15 amino acids. Germline V CDR1 and CDR2: MNHEY, SMNVEV (reference sequence). The trim removed 6 bases at V and 10 bases at J, leaving 11 bases unmatched. In DNA form, the CDR3 reads TGTGCCAGCAGGAATATAGCGGGAGGGGGACGGGAGCAGTTCTTC. Translated, it gives CASRNIAGGGREQFF.

The rearrangement joins TRBV10-3 to TRBJ2-5; TRBD2 matches at 13 bases. The trim removed 10 bases at V and 1 base at J, leaving 9 bases unmatched. This CDR3 contains 16 residues. Germline CDR1 is ENHRY and CDR2 is SYGVKD. The CDR3 is CATRTSGRGPQETQYF. The CDR3 bases are TGTGCCACCAGGACTAGCGGGAGAGGGCCCCAAGAGACCCAGTACTTC.